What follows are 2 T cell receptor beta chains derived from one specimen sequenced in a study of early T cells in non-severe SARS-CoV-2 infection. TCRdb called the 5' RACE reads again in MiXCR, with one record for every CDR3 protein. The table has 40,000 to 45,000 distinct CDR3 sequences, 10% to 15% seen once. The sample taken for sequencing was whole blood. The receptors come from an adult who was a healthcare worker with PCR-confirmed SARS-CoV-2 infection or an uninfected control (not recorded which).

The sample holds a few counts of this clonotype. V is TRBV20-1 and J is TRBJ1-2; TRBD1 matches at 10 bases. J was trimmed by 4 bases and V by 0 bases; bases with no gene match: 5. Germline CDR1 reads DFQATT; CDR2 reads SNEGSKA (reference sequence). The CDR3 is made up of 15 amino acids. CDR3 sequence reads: CSAREDRGLAYGYTF. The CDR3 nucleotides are TGCAGTGCTAGAGAAGACAGGGGGCTCGCCTATGGCTACACCTTC.

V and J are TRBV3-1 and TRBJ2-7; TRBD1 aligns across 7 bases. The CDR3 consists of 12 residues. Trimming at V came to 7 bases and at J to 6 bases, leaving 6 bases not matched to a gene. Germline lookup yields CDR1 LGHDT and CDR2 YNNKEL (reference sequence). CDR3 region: CASNQGDGEQYF. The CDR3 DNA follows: TGTGCCAGCAACCAGGGGGACGGCGAGCAGTACTTC.